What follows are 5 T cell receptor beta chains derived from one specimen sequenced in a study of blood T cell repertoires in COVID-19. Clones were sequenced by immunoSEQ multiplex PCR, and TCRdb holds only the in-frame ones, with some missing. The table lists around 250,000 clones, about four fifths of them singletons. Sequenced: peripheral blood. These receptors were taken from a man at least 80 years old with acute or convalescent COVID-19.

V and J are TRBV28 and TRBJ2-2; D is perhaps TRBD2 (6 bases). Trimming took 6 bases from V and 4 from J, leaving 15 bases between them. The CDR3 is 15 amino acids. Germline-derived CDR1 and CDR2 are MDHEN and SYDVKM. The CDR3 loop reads CASRIGGAGTGELFF. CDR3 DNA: TGTGCCAGCAGGATAGGAGGGGCGGGCACCGGGGAGCTGTTTTTT.

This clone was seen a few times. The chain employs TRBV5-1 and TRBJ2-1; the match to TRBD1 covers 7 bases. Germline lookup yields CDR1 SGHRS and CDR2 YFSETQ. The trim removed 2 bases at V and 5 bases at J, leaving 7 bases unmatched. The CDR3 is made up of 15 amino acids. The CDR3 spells CASSFRGGSNNEQFF. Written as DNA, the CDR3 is TGCGCCAGCAGCTTCCGAGGGGGCAGCAACAATGAGCAGTTCTTC.

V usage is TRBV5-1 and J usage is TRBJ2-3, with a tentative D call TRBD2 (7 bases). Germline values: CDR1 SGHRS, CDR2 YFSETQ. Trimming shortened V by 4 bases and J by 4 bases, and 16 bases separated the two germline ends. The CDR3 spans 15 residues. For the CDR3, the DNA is TGCGCCAGCAGCCAGACAGGCGGGGGCCCAGATACGCAGTATTTT. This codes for CASSQTGGGPDTQYF.

CDR3 loop: CASSFRLAGDTGELFF. The CDR3 DNA reads as TGCGCCAGCAGCTTTAGACTAGCGGGAGACACCGGGGAGCTGTTTTTT. The chain links TRBV5-1 to TRBJ2-2; 12 nucleotides line up with TRBD2. The CDR3 is 16 residues long. Per the germline V gene, CDR1 is SGHRS and CDR2 is YFSETQ. Losses at the gene ends were 2 bases for V and 3 bases for J; bases not matched to a gene: 2.

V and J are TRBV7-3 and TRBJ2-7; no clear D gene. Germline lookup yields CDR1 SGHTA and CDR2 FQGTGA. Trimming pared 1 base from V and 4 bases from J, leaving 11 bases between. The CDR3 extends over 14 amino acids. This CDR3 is CASSLSPLDYEQYF. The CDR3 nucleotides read TGTGCCAGCAGCTTAAGCCCCCTAGATTACGAGCAGTACTTC.